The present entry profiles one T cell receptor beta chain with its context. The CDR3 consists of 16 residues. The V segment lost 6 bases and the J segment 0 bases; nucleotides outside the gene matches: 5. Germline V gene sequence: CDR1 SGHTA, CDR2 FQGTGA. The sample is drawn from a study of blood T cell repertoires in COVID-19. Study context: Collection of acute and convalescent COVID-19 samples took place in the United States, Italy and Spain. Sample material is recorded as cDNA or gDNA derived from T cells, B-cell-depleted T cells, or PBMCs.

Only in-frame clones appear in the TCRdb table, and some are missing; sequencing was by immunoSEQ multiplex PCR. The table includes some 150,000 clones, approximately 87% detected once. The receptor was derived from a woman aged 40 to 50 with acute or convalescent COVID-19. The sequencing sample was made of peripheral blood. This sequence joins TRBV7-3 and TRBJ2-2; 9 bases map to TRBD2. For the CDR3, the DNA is TGTGCCAGCAGTTGGCTAGCGGGGTCGAACACCGGGGAGCTGTTTTTT. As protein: CASSWLAGSNTGELFF.